A single sample is the source of the 29 T cell receptor delta chains below, sequenced in a study of gamma-delta chains in newborns, infants, children. TCRdb re-called clones from the reads using CATT. This sample carries some 4,200 delta-chain clones, around 2.2% of them seen once, and the ten largest clones take approximately 15%. The sample was blood. Every receptor here comes from a child who was a newborn, infant or young child, either healthy, febrile or measles-vaccinated (not recorded which).

This clone was counted a few times. This likely traces to a read error, being one base from a far larger clone. The chain uses TRDV1 and TRDJ3, with 7 bases matching TRDD3. Germline lookup yields CDR1 TSWWSYY and CDR2 QGS. This CDR3 region has 24 residues. This CDR3 is CALGANPTSTGGFMGSWDTQQMFF. The CDR3 DNA reads as TGTGCTCTTGGGGCAAACCCGACTAGTACGGGGGGATTTATGGGCTCCTGGGACACCCAACAGATGTTTTTC.

This chain joins TRDV2 and TRDJ3; 13 positions match TRDD3. Per the germline V gene, CDR1 is GEAIGNYY and CDR2 is EKD. This CDR3 region has 20 residues. With 2 bases clipped from V and 2 bases from J, the junction kept 8 bases outside the gene matches. CDR3 bases: TGTGCCTGTGACATCTTACTGGGGGATACGAGTCCCTGGGACACCCGACAGATGTTTTTC. This encodes CACDILLGDTSPWDTRQMFF.

As regards this clone: TCRdb's protein for this DNA is that of a much larger clone and differs from the translation at residue 3, likely a read error; the protein shown is the DNA translation. The V gene is TRDV2, the J gene TRDJ3; 13 positions agree with TRDD3. Looked up from germline, CDR1 is GEAIGNYY and CDR2 is EKD. This CDR3 comprises 20 residues. The CDR3, as DNA: TGTGCCCGTGACCGTCCTACTGGGGGATACGCTTCCTGGGACACCCGACAGATGTTTTTC. Its protein is CARDRPTGGYASWDTRQMFF.

This clone is medium-sized by share. A much more abundant neighbour one base away suggests this may be a read error. This sample includes further DNA sequences coding for the same CDR3. The gene calls are TRDV1 and TRDJ1; 8 bases are a match to TRDD3. CDR3 length equals 15 residues. Germline V gene data show CDR1 as TSWWSYY and CDR2 as QGS. Here the CDR3 reads CALGKQGYAGDKLIF. The CDR3 DNA follows: TGTGCTCTTGGGAAACAGGGATACGCAGGCGATAAGCTCATCTTT.

Regarding this clone: The translation of this DNA and the TCRdb protein of a much larger clone differ at residue 8, probably owing to a read error; the protein shown here is translated from the DNA. The chain recombines TRDV2 with TRDJ3; tentative D call: TRDD3 (6 bases). Germline CDR1 and CDR2: GEAIGNYY and EKD. CDR3 length: 20 amino acids. CDR3 region: CACDTVLWDKSSWDTRQMFF. For the CDR3, the DNA is TGTGCCTGTGACACCGTACTGTGGGATAAAAGCTCCTGGGACACCCGGCAGATGTTTTTC.

With respect to this clone: A far larger clone is only one base removed, so a read error is likely. The chain employs TRDV1 and TRDJ1, with 11 bases fitting TRDD3. Trimming at V came to 0 bases and at J to 1 base, leaving 28 bases not matched to a gene. CDR1 is TSWWSYY and CDR2 is QGS in the germline V gene. This CDR3 has 25 residues. CDR3: CALGELGIGTPKSSWGILGTDKLIF. CDR3 DNA: TGTGCTCTTGGGGAACTTGGAATTGGCACTCCGAAATCTAGCTGGGGGATACTCGGCACCGATAAACTCATCTTT.

As concerns this clone: TCRdb pairs this DNA with a much larger clone's protein that differs at residues 3 and 4, likely a read error; the protein shown was translated from the DNA. The chain carries TRAV29/DV5 and TRDJ1, with 9 bases matching TRDD3. Trimming at V came to 6 bases and at J to 2 bases, leaving 14 bases not matched to a gene. CDR1 and CDR2 from the germline V gene are NSMFDY and ISSIKDK. The CDR3 runs to 16 residues. As DNA, the CDR3 is TGTGCAGTACGCGCGAGGGTGGGGGATAAAACCGATAAACTCATCTTT. It is translated as CAVRARVGDKTDKLIF.

This clone turned up a few times. A far larger clone is a single base away, which makes a read error likely. The identical CDR3 is also encoded by other nucleotide sequences in the sample. The chain employs TRDV2 and TRDJ1; 11 bases fit TRDD3. Germline V lookup: CDR1 GEAIGNYY, CDR2 EKD. This CDR3 is built from 16 residues. Trimming removed 3 bases from V and 0 bases from J; junction bases left unmatched: 5. Here the CDR3 reads CACDPGGYSYTDKLIF. The CDR3 bases are TGTGCCTGTGACCCTGGGGGATACTCCTACACCGATAAACTCATCTTT.

This clone was observed a few times. TCRdb records a much larger clone's protein for this DNA, with a difference at residue 12 that likely arises from a read error; the protein given is the translation of the DNA. For the CDR3, the DNA is TGTGCTCTTGGGGGCCTCCTGGGGGACTCTGGGCCCTGCACCGATAAACTCATCTTT. Translated, it gives CALGGLLGDSGPCTDKLIF. V is TRDV1 and J is TRDJ1, with TRDD3 identical over 8 bases. J lost 1 base, V lost 4 bases, and 17 bases had no gene match. CDR1 and CDR2 from the germline V gene are TSWWSYY and QGS. There are 19 residues in the CDR3.

This clone was counted a few times. The mismatch at residue 15 between this DNA's translation and the TCRdb protein of a much larger clone likely reflects a read error; the protein shown is translated from the DNA. The gene calls are TRDV3 and TRDJ1; 13 nucleotides align to TRDD3. TRDJ2 explains the end of the DNA better; the J call may be wrong. CDR1 is TVYSNPD and CDR2 is GDNSRS in the germline V gene (reference sequence). The CDR3 contains 16 residues. In DNA, the CDR3 is TGTGCCTTCTTCCGCACTGGGGGATACGGCACCGATAAACTCTTCTTT. It yields the protein CAFFRTGGYGTDKLFF.

This clone was seen more than once but under ten times. This DNA's translation and the protein TCRdb lists, from a much larger clone, do not match at residue 18, likely due to a read error; the protein shown is translated from the DNA. This chain connects TRDV2 to TRDJ3; TRDD3 aligns across 13 bases. The germline V gene encodes CDR1 GEAIGNYY and CDR2 EKD. The CDR3 runs 20 residues. CDR3 region: CACDRPTGGYASWDTRQIFF. Written as DNA, the CDR3 is TGTGCCTGTGACCGTCCTACTGGGGGATACGCTTCCTGGGACACCCGACAGATATTTTTC.

As to this clone: TCRdb's protein for this DNA is that of a much larger clone and differs from the translation at residue 10, likely a read error; the protein shown is the DNA translation. The chain joins TRDV2 to TRDJ3, with a weak D call TRDD2 (6 bases). V was clipped by 0 bases and J by 0 bases, with 20 bases between them. From germline, CDR1 is GEAIGNYY and CDR2 EKD. There are 21 residues in the CDR3. The CDR3 DNA reads TGTGCCTGTGACACCGGAGACCTTCCCAGGGAGTCCTCCTGGGACACCCGACAGATGTTTTTC. Protein: CACDTGDLPRESSWDTRQMFF.

Concerning this clone: The protein TCRdb gives is from a much larger clone and does not agree with this DNA's translation at residue 10, likely a read error; the protein shown here comes from the DNA. This chain links TRDV2 with TRDJ3; 13 positions agree with TRDD3. Germline lookup yields CDR1 GEAIGNYY and CDR2 EKD. J lost 0 bases, V lost 2 bases, and 6 bases had no gene match. This CDR3 is 20 amino acids long. The CDR3, as DNA: TGTGCCTGTGACAGACTGGGGGATACGTGTAGCTCCTGGGACACCCGACAGATGTTTTTC. This gives the protein CACDRLGDTCSSWDTRQMFF.

Concerning this clone: The amino acid sequence in TCRdb belongs to a much larger clone and departs from this DNA's translation at residue 5, likely a sequencing read error; the sequence shown is translated from the DNA. The chain joins TRAV29/DV5 to TRDJ2; D is unresolved. In germline, CDR1 is NSMFDY, CDR2 ISSIKDK. CDR3 length: 13 amino acids. Trimming cost V 2 bases and J 2 bases, with 7 bases left between them. The CDR3 is CAASDFLTAQLFF. The CDR3 DNA sequence: TGTGCAGCAAGTGACTTCTTGACAGCACAACTCTTCTTT.

This clone ranks as hyperexpanded. The identical CDR3 is also encoded by other nucleotide sequences in the sample. The gene calls are TRDV2 and TRDJ3; 10 nucleotides match TRDD3. Trimming cost V 3 bases and J 1 base; bases outside gene matches: 2. The germline V gene has CDR1 GEAIGNYY and CDR2 EKD. The CDR3 is 17 residues long. The CDR3 DNA is TGTGCCTGTGACGAACTGGGGGATTCCTGGGACACCCGACAGATGTTTTTC. Translated: CACDELGDSWDTRQMFF.

This clone was picked up a small number of times. A read error likely explains why the TCRdb protein, taken from a much larger clone, differs from this DNA's translation at residue 7; the protein shown is translated from the DNA. V gene TRDV2 combines with J gene TRDJ1; D unresolved. V was clipped by 5 bases and J by 0 bases, with 9 bases between them. The CDR3 is made up of 13 amino acids. In germline, CDR1 is GEAIGNYY, CDR2 EKD. The DNA of the CDR3 is TGTGCCTGTGGAGATTCCAACACCGATAAACTCATCTTT. Translating gives CACGDSNTDKLIF.

Concerning this clone itself: Since a far larger clone is one base different, this is likely a read error. This CDR3 is also generated by other DNA sequences in the sample. The chain links TRDV2 to TRDJ3, with 12 bases identical to TRDD3. The CDR3 has 20 amino acids. CDR1 and CDR2 from the germline V gene are GEAIGNYY and EKD. The V gene end was trimmed by 2 bases and the J gene end by 0 bases; junction bases not matched to a gene: 7. CDR3 residues: CACDRLGDTRSSWDTRQMFF. CDR3 DNA: TGTGCCTGTGACAGACTGGGGGATACACGGAGCTCCTGGGACACCCGACAGATGTTTTTC.

This clone appeared a few times. With a far larger clone one base away, a read error is the likely cause. This specimen includes other DNA sequences encoding the same CDR3. The gene calls are TRAV29/DV5 and TRDJ3; D perhaps matches TRDD3 (6 bases). The CDR3 is 19 residues long. The germline V gene has CDR1 NSMFDY and CDR2 ISSIKDK. CDR3 loop: CAASVPGDSSSWDTRQMFF. CDR3 in DNA: TGTGCAGCAAGCGTGCCTGGGGACTCGAGCTCCTGGGACACCCGGCAGATGTTTTTC.

This clone came up a few times. This DNA translates differently at residue 13 from the TCRdb protein, which is that of a much larger clone; a read error is likely, and the protein shown is the DNA's own translation. This chain joins TRDV2 and TRDJ3; 13 bases match TRDD3. The CDR3 spans 20 residues. The germline CDR1 and CDR2 sequences are GEAIGNYY and EKD. CDR3 coding DNA: TGTGCCTGTGACCGTCCTACTGGGGGATACGCTTCCTGTGACACCCGACAGATGTTTTTC. This gives the protein CACDRPTGGYASCDTRQMFF.

The chain has TRDV2 and TRDJ3, with 12 bases aligning to TRDD3. Germline V gene data show CDR1 as GEAIGNYY and CDR2 as EKD. This CDR3 has 18 amino acids. V shed 3 bases and J 0 bases; nucleotides not matched to a gene: 2. CDR3 in DNA: TGTGCCTGTGACCCTGGGGGATACGGCTCCTGGGACACCCGACAGATGTTTTTC. As protein: CACDPGGYGSWDTRQMFF.

Of note for this clone: It is likely a read error: a sequence one base away is far more abundant. This sequence joins TRDV1 and TRDJ1, with 12 positions matching TRDD3. This CDR3 has 24 amino acids. CDR1 is TSWWSYY, CDR2 QGS, per germline. The ends lost 0 bases at V and 1 base at J; junction bases unmatched: 24. In DNA, the CDR3 is TGTGCTCTTGGGGAACTAAACCCCTATACCGGTACTGGGGGATACTTCCACAGCACCGATAAACTCATCTTT. Protein: CALGELNPYTGTGGYFHSTDKLIF.

Comments on this clone: Given a far larger clone just one base away, this is likely a sequencing read error. Within the sample, other DNA sequences also encode this same CDR3. The chain joins TRDV2 to TRDJ2; no definite D call. The CDR3 length is 16 residues. Germline V gene data show CDR1 as GEAIGNYY and CDR2 as EKD. The CDR3 spells CACDTLGPLLTAQLFF. The CDR3 bases are TGTGCCTGCGACACGTTGGGTCCGCTTTTGACAGCACAACTCTTCTTT.

As to this clone: Translating this DNA gives a protein that differs at residue 13 from the TCRdb one, which belongs to a much larger clone; a read error is likely, and the protein shown is this translation. The genes are TRDV2 and TRDJ3; 7 bases align to TRDD3. The CDR3 is 15 amino acids. Germline V lookup: CDR1 GEAIGNYY, CDR2 EKD. The CDR3 sequence is CACDTGYWDTRQVFF. DNA of the CDR3: TGTGCCTGTGACACGGGATACTGGGACACCCGACAGGTGTTTTTC.

Points on this clone: Relative to the germline gene, one junction end is altered; a read error may explain this. This sequence joins TRDV2 and TRDJ3, with a tentative D call TRDD3 (6 bases). CDR1 is GEAIGNYY, CDR2 EKD, per germline. The CDR3 extends over 20 amino acids. The CDR3 here is CACDTAGISTSSWDTRRMFF. The CDR3 nucleotides read TGTGCCTGTGACACCGCGGGGATTTCCACTAGCTCCTGGGACACCCGACGGATGTTTTTC.

The chain carries TRDV2 and TRDJ3; 10 positions agree with TRDD3. Trimming took 4 bases from V and 0 from J; bases not matched to a gene: 11. Germline loops: CDR1 GEAIGNYY, CDR2 EKD. The CDR3 runs 20 residues. CDR3 protein: CACDDVLGDSRSWDTRQMFF. The CDR3 nucleotides read TGTGCCTGTGATGATGTACTGGGGGATTCCCGCTCCTGGGACACCCGACAGATGTTTTTC.

Only a few counts were recorded for this clone. TCRdb's protein for this DNA is that of a much larger clone and differs from the translation at residue 7, likely a read error; the protein shown is the DNA translation. Here the CDR3 reads CACDTGCLFSWDTRQMFF. The CDR3 DNA is TGTGCCTGTGACACCGGATGCCTTTTCTCCTGGGACACCCGACAGATGTTTTTC. V usage is TRDV2 and J usage is TRDJ3; D is unresolved. Germline V CDR1 and CDR2: GEAIGNYY, EKD. The CDR3 is 18 residues long. V was shortened by 0 bases and J by 0 bases, with 11 bases between the two germline ends.

This clone was found a few times. This clone may be a read error of a much larger clone one base away. This same CDR3 is encoded by further DNA sequences in the sample. V and J are TRDV1 and TRDJ3; TRDD3 aligns across 11 bases. The CDR3 sequence is 24 residues long. Looked up from germline, CDR1 is TSWWSYY and CDR2 is QGS. The CDR3 DNA follows: TGTGCCCTTGGGGAACTCCCCCCCCCCTCACTGGGGGATATGGGCTCCTGGGACACCCGACAGATGTTTTTC. This codes for CALGELPPPSLGDMGSWDTRQMFF.

This clone was picked up a small number of times. The TCRdb record carries a much larger clone's protein, which differs from this DNA's translation at residue 19; a read error is the likely cause, and the protein listed here is the DNA translation. This sequence joins TRDV2 and TRDJ3, with TRDD3 matching 13 bases. Germline CDR1 reads GEAIGNYY; CDR2 reads EKD. The CDR3 spans 21 residues. The CDR3 is CACDTLLGDTRFSWDTRQTFF. The CDR3 nucleotides read TGTGCCTGTGACACCCTACTGGGGGATACGCGGTTCTCCTGGGACACCCGACAGACGTTTTTC.

As for this clone: With only one base between it and a far larger clone, this is likely a read error. Other DNA sequences in the sample encode the same CDR3. The chain couples TRDV1 to TRDJ1; D unresolved. V was clipped by 0 bases and J by 2 bases, with 10 bases between them. The CDR3 covers 15 residues. The germline CDR1 and CDR2 sequences are TSWWSYY and QGS. The CDR3 DNA reads TGTGCTCTTGGGGAACTCCCAGCAAAGACCGATAAACTCATCTTT. The encoded protein is CALGELPAKTDKLIF.